The clone carrying this T cell receptor beta chain came up once. The CDR3 has 16 residues. Trimming shortened V by 4 bases and J by 1 base, and 17 bases separated the two germline ends. The germline gives CDR1 SGHRS, CDR2 YFSETQ. The data were taken from a study of Graves' ophthalmopathy and Graves' hyperthyroidism. Amplification of TCR beta CDR3 regions used RNA transcripts. Amplification began with first-round RT-PCR using HTBI primers, then second-round multiplex PCR was performed. TCRdb ran MiXCR on the multiplex PCR reads and lists one entry per CDR3 protein. The sample includes about 740,000 distinct CDR3 sequences, 40% of them seen just once. Every ophthalmopathy donor presented moderate-to-severe activity, CAS ≥3, NOSPECS ≥4 and duration under 3 months.

The gene calls are TRBV5-1 and TRBJ1-1; D might be TRBD1 (6 bases). Sequencing input: peripheral blood. The source of this sequence is an adult man with Graves' ophthalmopathy. In DNA, the CDR3 is TGCGCCAGCAGCAGAGGGGGGGCTCCAGGGAACACTGAAGCTTTCTTT. Amino acid sequence: CASSRGGAPGNTEAFF.